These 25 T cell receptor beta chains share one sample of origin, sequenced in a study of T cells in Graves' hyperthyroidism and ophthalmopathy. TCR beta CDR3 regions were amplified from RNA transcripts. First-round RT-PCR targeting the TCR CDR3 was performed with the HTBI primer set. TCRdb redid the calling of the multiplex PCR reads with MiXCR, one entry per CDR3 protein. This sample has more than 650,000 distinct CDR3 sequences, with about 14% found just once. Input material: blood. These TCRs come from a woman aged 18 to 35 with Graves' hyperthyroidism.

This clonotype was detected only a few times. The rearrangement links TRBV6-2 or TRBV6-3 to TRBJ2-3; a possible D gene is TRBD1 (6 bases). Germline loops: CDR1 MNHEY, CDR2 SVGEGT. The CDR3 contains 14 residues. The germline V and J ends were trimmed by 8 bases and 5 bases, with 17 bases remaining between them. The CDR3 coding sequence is TGTGCCAGCGGATTACTGAGAGGGGGAGATACGCAGTATTTT. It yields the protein CASGLLRGGDTQYF.

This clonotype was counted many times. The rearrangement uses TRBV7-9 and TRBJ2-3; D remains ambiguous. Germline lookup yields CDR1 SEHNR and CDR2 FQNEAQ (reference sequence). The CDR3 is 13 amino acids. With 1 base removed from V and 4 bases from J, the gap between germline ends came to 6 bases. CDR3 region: CASSLGRSDTQYF. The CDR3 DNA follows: TGTGCCAGCAGCTTAGGGCGGTCAGATACGCAGTATTTT.

The CDR3 nucleotides are TGTGCCAGCAGTGAATTCCAGCGTCTCACAGATACGCAGTATTTT. Protein product: CASSEFQRLTDTQYF. V and J are TRBV6-1 and TRBJ2-3; D is unclear. This CDR3 comprises 15 residues. V gave up 2 bases and J gave up 2 bases, with 11 bases separating them. Germline V gives CDR1 MNHNS, CDR2 SASEGT.

CDR3 bases: TGTGCCAGCAGTGCTCGAATGGGTAATGATCCACTTCTTCACTCTGGAAACACCATATATTTT. As protein: CASSARMGNDPLLHSGNTIYF. The chain carries TRBV6-1 and TRBJ1-3, with D unresolved. Trimming removed 4 bases at V and 0 bases at J, with 28 bases between. CDR3 size: 21 residues. Looked up from germline, CDR1 is MNHNS and CDR2 is SASEGT.

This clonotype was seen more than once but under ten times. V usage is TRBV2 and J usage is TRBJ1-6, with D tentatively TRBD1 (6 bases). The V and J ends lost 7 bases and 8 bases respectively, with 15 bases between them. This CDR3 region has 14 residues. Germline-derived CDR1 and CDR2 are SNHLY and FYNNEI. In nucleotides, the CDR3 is TGTGCCAGCATACCTCTTAGGGGGTATTCACCCCTCCACTTT. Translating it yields CASIPLRGYSPLHF.

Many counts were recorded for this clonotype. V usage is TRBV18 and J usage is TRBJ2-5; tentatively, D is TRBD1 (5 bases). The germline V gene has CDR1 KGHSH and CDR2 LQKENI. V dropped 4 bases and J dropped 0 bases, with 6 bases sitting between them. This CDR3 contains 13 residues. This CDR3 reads CASSHRNQETQYF. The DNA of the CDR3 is TGTGCCAGCTCACACAGGAACCAAGAGACCCAGTACTTC.

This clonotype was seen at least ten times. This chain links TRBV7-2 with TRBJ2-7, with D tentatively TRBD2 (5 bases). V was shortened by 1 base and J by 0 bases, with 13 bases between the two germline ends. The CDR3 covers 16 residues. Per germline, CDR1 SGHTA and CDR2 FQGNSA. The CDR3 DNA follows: TGTGCCAGCAGCTTAGATTCGACTACTTACTCCTACGAGCAGTACTTC. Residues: CASSLDSTTYSYEQYF. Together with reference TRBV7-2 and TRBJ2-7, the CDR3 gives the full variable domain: GAGVSQSPSNKVTEKGKDVELRCDPISGHTALYWYRQSLGQGLEFLIYFQGNSAPDKSGLPSDRFSAERTGGSVSTLTIQRTQQEDSAVYLCASSLDSTTYSYEQYFGPGTRLTVT.

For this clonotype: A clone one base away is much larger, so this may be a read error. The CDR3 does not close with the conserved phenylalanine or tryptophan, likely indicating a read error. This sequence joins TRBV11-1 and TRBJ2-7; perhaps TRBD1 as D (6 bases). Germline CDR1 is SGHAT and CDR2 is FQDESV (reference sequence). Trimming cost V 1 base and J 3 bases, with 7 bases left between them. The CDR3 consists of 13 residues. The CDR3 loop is CASSLGDIYEQYL. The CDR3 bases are TGTGCCAGCAGCTTAGGGGACATCTACGAGCAGTACCTC.

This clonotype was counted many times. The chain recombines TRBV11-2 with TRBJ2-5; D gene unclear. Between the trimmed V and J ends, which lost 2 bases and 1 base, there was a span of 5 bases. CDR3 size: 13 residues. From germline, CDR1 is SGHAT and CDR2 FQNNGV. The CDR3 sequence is CASSLNSQETQYF. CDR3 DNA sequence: TGTGCCAGCAGCTTAAACAGCCAAGAGACCCAGTACTTC.

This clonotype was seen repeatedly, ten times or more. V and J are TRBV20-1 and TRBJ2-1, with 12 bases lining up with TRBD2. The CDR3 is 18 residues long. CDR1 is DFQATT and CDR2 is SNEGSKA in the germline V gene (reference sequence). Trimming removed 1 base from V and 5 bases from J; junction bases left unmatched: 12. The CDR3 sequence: CSARGFRASGRVNNEQFF. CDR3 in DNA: TGCAGTGCTAGAGGATTCAGGGCTAGCGGGAGGGTGAACAATGAGCAGTTCTTC.

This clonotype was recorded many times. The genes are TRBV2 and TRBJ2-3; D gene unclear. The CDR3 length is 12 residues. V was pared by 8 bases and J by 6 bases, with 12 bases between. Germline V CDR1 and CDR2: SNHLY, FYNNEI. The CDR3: CASWASGDTQYF. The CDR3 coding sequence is TGTGCCAGCTGGGCTTCGGGTGATACGCAGTATTTT.

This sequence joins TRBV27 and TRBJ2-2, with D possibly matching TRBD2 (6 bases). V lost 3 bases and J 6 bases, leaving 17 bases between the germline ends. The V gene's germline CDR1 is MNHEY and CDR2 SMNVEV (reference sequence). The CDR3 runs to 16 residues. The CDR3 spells CASSLTRDSMAGELFF. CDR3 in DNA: TGTGCCAGCAGTTTGACCAGGGACTCAATGGCCGGGGAGCTGTTTTTT.

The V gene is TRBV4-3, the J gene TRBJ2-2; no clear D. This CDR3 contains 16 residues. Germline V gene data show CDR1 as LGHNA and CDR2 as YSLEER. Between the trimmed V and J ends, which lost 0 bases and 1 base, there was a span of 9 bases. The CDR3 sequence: CASSQEEELNTGELFF. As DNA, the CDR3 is TGCGCCAGCAGCCAAGAAGAGGAGCTGAACACCGGGGAGCTGTTTTTT.

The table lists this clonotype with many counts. The CDR3 reads CAWGSHHNEQFF. The CDR3 DNA is TGTGCCTGGGGCTCCCACCACAATGAGCAGTTCTTC. The chain carries TRBV30 and TRBJ2-1, with unresolved D. The CDR3 is 12 amino acids. V lost 5 bases, J lost 5 bases, and 10 bases lay in between. Looked up from germline, CDR1 is GTSNPN and CDR2 is SVGIG (reference sequence).

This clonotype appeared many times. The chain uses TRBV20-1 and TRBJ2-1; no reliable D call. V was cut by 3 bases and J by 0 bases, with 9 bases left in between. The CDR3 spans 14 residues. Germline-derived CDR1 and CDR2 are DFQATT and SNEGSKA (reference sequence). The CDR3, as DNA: TGCAGTGCTAGGTCAGAGAGCTCCTACAATGAGCAGTTCTTC. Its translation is CSARSESSYNEQFF.

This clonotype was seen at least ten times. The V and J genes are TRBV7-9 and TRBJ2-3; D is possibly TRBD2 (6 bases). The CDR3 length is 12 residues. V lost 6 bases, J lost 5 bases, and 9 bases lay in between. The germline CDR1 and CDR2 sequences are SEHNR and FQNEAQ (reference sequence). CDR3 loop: CASRVSGDTQYF. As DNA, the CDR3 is TGTGCCAGCAGGGTTAGCGGAGATACGCAGTATTTT.

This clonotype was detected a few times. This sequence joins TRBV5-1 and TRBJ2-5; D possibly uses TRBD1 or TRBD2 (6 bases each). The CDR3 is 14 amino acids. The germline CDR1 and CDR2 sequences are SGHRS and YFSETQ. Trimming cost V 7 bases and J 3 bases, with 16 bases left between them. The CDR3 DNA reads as TGCGCCAGCCGACCGGGGGCCCCCGAAGAGACCCAGTACTTC. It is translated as CASRPGAPEETQYF. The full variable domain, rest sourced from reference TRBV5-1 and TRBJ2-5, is KAGVTQTPRYLIKTRGQQVTLSCSPISGHRSVSWYQQTPGQGLQFLFEYFSETQRNKGNFPGRFSGRQFSNSRSEMNVSTLELGDSALYLCASRPGAPEETQYFGPGTRLLVL.

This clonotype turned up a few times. In DNA, the CDR3 is TGCAGCGCTGCGACGGATTCCTACGAGCAGTACTTC. It yields the protein CSAATDSYEQYF. The rearrangement links TRBV29-1 to TRBJ2-7; D is uncertain. Trimming pared 7 bases from V and 1 base from J, leaving 11 bases between. This CDR3 comprises 12 residues. CDR1 is SQVTM, CDR2 ANQGSEA, per germline.

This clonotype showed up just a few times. The CDR3 sequence: CSAFKGQGQNIQYF. DNA for the CDR3: TGCAGTGCTTTTAAGGGACAGGGACAAAACATTCAGTACTTC. V gene TRBV20-1 combines with J gene TRBJ2-4; 9 bases are a match to TRBD1. The CDR3 is made up of 14 amino acids. V lost 5 bases and J lost 5; bases outside the gene matches: 7. Per the germline V gene, CDR1 is DFQATT and CDR2 is SNEGSKA (reference sequence).

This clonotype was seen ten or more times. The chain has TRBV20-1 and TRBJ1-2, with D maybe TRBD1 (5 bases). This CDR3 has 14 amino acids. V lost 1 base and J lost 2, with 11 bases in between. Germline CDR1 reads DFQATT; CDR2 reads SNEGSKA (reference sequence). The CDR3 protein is CSARAGGANYGYTF. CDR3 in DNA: TGCAGTGCTAGAGCCGGAGGGGCCAACTATGGCTACACCTTC.

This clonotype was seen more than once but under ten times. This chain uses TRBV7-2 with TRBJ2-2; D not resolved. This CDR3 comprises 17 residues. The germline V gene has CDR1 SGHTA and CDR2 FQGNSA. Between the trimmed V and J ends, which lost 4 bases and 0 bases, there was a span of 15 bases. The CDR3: CASSWLSGNPNTGELFF. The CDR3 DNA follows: TGTGCCAGCAGCTGGTTAAGTGGGAATCCGAACACCGGGGAGCTGTTTTTT.

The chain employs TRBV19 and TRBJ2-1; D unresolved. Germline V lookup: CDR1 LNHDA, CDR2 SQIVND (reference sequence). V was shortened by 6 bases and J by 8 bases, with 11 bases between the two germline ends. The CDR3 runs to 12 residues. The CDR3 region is CASSRKGHEQFF. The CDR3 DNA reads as TGTGCCAGTAGCCGCAAGGGCCATGAGCAGTTCTTC.

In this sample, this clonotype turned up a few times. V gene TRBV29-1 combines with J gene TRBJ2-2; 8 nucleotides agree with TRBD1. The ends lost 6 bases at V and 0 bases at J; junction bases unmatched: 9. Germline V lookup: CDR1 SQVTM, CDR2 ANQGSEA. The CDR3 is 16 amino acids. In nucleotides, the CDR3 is TGCAGCGTAATCAACGACAGGGGTCCGAACACCGGGGAGCTGTTTTTT. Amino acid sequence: CSVINDRGPNTGELFF.

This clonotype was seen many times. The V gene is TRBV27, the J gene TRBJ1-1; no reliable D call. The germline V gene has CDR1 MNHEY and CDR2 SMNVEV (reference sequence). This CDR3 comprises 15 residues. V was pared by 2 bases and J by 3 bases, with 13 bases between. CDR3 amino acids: CASSLGPLLDTEAFF. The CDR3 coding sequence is TGTGCCAGCAGTTTAGGGCCCCTGTTGGACACTGAAGCTTTCTTT.

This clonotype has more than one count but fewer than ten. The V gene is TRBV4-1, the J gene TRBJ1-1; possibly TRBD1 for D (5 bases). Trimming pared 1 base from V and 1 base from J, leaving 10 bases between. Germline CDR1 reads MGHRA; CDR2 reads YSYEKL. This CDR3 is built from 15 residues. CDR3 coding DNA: TGCGCCAGCAGCCAAGGGGACCCTGAGAACACTGAAGCTTTCTTT. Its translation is CASSQGDPENTEAFF.